This TCR beta chain was captured in a study of T cells in localized non-small cell lung cancer. Study-level results: Adjacent lung tissue had a median roughly 62 of the top 100 clones found in the tumor. An association was observed between higher blood T cell density and longer overall survival. The study found T cell clonality highest in uninvolved adjacent lung, above tumor. Only one tumor region was sequenced, so heterogeneity remains possible.

Notes on this clone: Its antigen is undetermined.

The germline V and J ends were trimmed by 8 bases and 5 bases, with 18 bases remaining between them. Germline CDR1 reads MNHNY; CDR2 reads SVGAGI (reference sequence). The CDR3 is 14 residues long. This table comes from immunoSEQ multiplex PCR, and its TCRdb copy is limited to in-frame clones, with some not included. In the table there are tens of thousands of clones, more than 65% of which are singletons. V usage is TRBV6-6 and J usage is TRBJ2-5; D may be TRBD1 or TRBD2 (5 bases each). This sequence was found in a male donor older than 55 with stage III squamous cell lung carcinoma. The sequenced sample was peripheral blood, obtained before any cancer treatment. Here the CDR3 DNA reads TGTGCCAGCGGCCTTCCGGGGCTCCAGGAGACCCAGTACTTC. This translates into CASGLPGLQETQYF.